Listed below are T cell receptor beta chains from one sample, sequenced in a study of post-analysis software for immune sequencing data. TCRdb analysed the PCR reads with MiXCR anew, one entry per CDR3 protein. The sample shows about 500,000 distinct CDR3 sequences, around 40% of them seen only once. The sample was blood. Source of these receptors: a girl aged 5 to 17 with multiple sclerosis. CDR3s include the opening cysteine and the closing phenylalanine or tryptophan. Each record gives: CDR3 length, V gene, clone size, J gene, D gene, CDR3 DNA, CDR3 protein. The D gene is left open where the match is weak. Size tells how often a clone was seen (once, few, many) or the class of an expanded clone, and some rows leave it out.

cdr3_length: 16
v_call: TRBV7-3
clone_size: .
j_call: TRBJ2-1
d_call: TRBD2
cdr3_nt: TGTGCCAGCAGCGATAGCGGGGGGAGCCGGGGCAATGAGCAGTTCTTC
cdr3_aa: CASSDSGGSRGNEQFF

cdr3_length: 14
v_call: TRBV19
clone_size: .
j_call: TRBJ1-1
d_call: .
cdr3_nt: TGTGCCAGTAGTCTCAAGGATACGAACACTGAAGCTTTCTTT
cdr3_aa: CASSLKDTNTEAFF

cdr3_length: 14
v_call: TRBV15
clone_size: .
j_call: TRBJ2-7
d_call: TRBD2
cdr3_nt: TGTGCCACCAGCAGCGCGGGGGGGGTCGACGAGCAGTACTTC
cdr3_aa: CATSSAGGVDEQYF

cdr3_length: 15
v_call: TRBV7-2
clone_size: .
j_call: TRBJ2-1
d_call: TRBD2
cdr3_nt: TGTGCCAGCAGCCCGGGACTACACTCCTACAATGAGCAGTTCTTC
cdr3_aa: CASSPGLHSYNEQFF

cdr3_length: 12
v_call: TRBV12-3/TRBV12-4
clone_size: .
j_call: TRBJ1-4
d_call: .
cdr3_nt: TGTGCCAGCAGGGCAACAGGGGAAAAACTGTTTTTT
cdr3_aa: CASRATGEKLFF

cdr3_length: 16
v_call: TRBV7-9
clone_size: many
j_call: TRBJ1-6
d_call: .
cdr3_nt: TGTGCCACCCCGGGAGGGTCCCAAACCTGGGATTCACCCCTCCACTTT
cdr3_aa: CATPGGSQTWDSPLHF

cdr3_length: 13
v_call: TRBV12-3/TRBV12-4
clone_size: many
j_call: TRBJ2-4
d_call: .
cdr3_nt: TGTGCCAGCAGTGACCTAGCCAAAAACATTCAGTACTTC
cdr3_aa: CASSDLAKNIQYF

cdr3_length: 15
v_call: TRBV4-1
clone_size: .
j_call: TRBJ1-5
d_call: TRBD1
cdr3_nt: TGCGCCAGCAGCCAGGGGACAGGGGGGACTCAGCCCCAGCATTTT
cdr3_aa: CASSQGTGGTQPQHF

cdr3_length: 13
v_call: TRBV4-3
clone_size: few
j_call: TRBJ2-5
d_call: .
cdr3_nt: TGCGCCAGCAGCCAAGGGGGCCAAGAGACCCAGTACTTC
cdr3_aa: CASSQGGQETQYF

cdr3_length: 15
v_call: TRBV11-2
clone_size: .
j_call: TRBJ2-1
d_call: .
cdr3_nt: TGTGCCAGCAGCTTGGGGCCTACCTCCTACAATGAGCAGTTCTTC
cdr3_aa: CASSLGPTSYNEQFF

cdr3_length: 14
v_call: TRBV20-1
clone_size: few
j_call: TRBJ2-3
d_call: TRBD1
cdr3_nt: TGCAGTGCTCCGGGACAGGGAGTGAAAGATACGCAGTATTTT
cdr3_aa: CSAPGQGVKDTQYF

cdr3_length: 14
v_call: TRBV6-6
clone_size: few
j_call: TRBJ1-6
d_call: .
cdr3_nt: TGTGCCAGTCAACAGGGTGCCTATAATTCACCCCTCCACTTT
cdr3_aa: CASQQGAYNSPLHF

cdr3_length: 13
v_call: TRBV12-3/TRBV12-4
clone_size: .
j_call: TRBJ2-2
d_call: .
cdr3_nt: TGTGCCAGCAGTTTTCGCCCGACCGGGGAGCTGTTTTTT
cdr3_aa: CASSFRPTGELFF

cdr3_length: 15
v_call: TRBV4-1
clone_size: .
j_call: TRBJ2-5
d_call: TRBD2
cdr3_nt: TGCGCCAGCAGCCAAGGCGGGGGGTACCAAGAGACCCAGTACTTC
cdr3_aa: CASSQGGGYQETQYF

cdr3_length: 14
v_call: TRBV4-1
clone_size: few
j_call: TRBJ1-1
d_call: .
cdr3_nt: TGCGCCAGCAGCCAACCCCGGCAGTTCACTGAAGCTTTCTTT
cdr3_aa: CASSQPRQFTEAFF

cdr3_length: 17
v_call: TRBV28
clone_size: .
j_call: TRBJ1-2
d_call: TRBD1
cdr3_nt: TGTGCCAGCAGTTTACGGGCAGGGGGCGAGTTGCTCTATGGCTACACCTTC
cdr3_aa: CASSLRAGGELLYGYTF

cdr3_length: 14
v_call: TRBV9
clone_size: .
j_call: TRBJ2-7
d_call: .
cdr3_nt: TGTGCCAGCAGCGCAGTCGGAGGAACCAGCGAGCAGTACTTC
cdr3_aa: CASSAVGGTSEQYF

cdr3_length: 15
v_call: TRBV7-2
clone_size: .
j_call: TRBJ2-7
d_call: TRBD2
cdr3_nt: TGTGCCAGCAGCTTAGCGGGGGGGTATTACAATGAGCAGTACTTC
cdr3_aa: CASSLAGGYYNEQYF

cdr3_length: 14
v_call: TRBV20-1
clone_size: .
j_call: TRBJ2-7
d_call: .
cdr3_nt: TGCAGTGCTAGGTCTAGCGATAGCTCCTACGAGCAGTACTTC
cdr3_aa: CSARSSDSSYEQYF

cdr3_length: 17
v_call: TRBV21-1
clone_size: .
j_call: TRBJ1-1
d_call: .
cdr3_nt: TGTGCCAGCAGCGCCCATGCGAGGTCGGACAGGGGGACTGAAGCTTTCTTT
cdr3_aa: CASSAHARSDRGTEAFF

cdr3_length: 14
v_call: TRBV6-5
clone_size: few
j_call: TRBJ2-3
d_call: TRBD1
cdr3_nt: TGTGCCAGCAGTGACAGGGGGCCGGTAGATACGCAGTATTTT
cdr3_aa: CASSDRGPVDTQYF

cdr3_length: 13
v_call: TRBV29-1
clone_size: few
j_call: TRBJ2-7
d_call: TRBD1
cdr3_nt: TGCAGCGGAGGGACAGGGTCGGGCTACGAGCAGTACTTC
cdr3_aa: CSGGTGSGYEQYF